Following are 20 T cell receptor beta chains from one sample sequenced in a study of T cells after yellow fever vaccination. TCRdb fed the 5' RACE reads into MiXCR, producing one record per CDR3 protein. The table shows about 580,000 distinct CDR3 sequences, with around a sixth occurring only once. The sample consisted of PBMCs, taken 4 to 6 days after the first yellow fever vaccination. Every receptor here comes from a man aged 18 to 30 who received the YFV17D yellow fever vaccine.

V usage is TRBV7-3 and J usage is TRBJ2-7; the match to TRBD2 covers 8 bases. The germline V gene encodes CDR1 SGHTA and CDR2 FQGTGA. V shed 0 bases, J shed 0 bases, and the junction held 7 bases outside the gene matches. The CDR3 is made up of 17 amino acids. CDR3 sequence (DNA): TGTGCCAGCAGCTTAACGGGCACTAGCGGCTCCTCCTACGAGCAGTACTTC. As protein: CASSLTGTSGSSYEQYF.

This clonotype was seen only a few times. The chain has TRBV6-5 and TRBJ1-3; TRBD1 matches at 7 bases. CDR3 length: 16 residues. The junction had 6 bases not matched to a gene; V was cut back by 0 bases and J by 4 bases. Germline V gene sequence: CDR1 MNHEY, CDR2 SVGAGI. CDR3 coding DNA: TGTGCCAGCAGTTACTCGACAGGGACTGCGGGAAACACCATATATTTT. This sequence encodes CASSYSTGTAGNTIYF.

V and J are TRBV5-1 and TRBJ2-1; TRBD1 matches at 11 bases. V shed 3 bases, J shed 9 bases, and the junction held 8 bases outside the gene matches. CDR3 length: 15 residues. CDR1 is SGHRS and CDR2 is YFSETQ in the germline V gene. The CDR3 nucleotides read TGCGCCAGCAGCTGGGCCGGGACAGGGGGGATTGAGCAGTTCTTC. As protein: CASSWAGTGGIEQFF.

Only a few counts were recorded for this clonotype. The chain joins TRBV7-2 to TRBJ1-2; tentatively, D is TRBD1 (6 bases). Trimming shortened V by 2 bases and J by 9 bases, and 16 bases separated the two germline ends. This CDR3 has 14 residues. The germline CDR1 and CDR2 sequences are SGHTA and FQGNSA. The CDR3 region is CASSLSRGTISYTF. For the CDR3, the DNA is TGTGCCAGCAGCTTATCCCGAGGGACAATCAGCTACACCTTC.

The CDR3 nucleotides read TGTGCCAGCAGTTTATTTGGCGAGCAGTACGTC. Translating gives CASSLFGEQYV. J is TRBJ2-7 and V is TRBV28, with D hard to call. CDR1 and CDR2 (germline): MDHEN, SYDVKM. The length of the CDR3 is 11 residues. The V and J ends lost 1 base and 6 bases respectively, with 4 bases between them.

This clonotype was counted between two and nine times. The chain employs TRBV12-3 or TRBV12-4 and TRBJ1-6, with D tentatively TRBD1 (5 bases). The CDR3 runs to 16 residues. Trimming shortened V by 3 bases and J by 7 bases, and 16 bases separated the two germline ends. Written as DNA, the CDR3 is TGTGCCAGCAGTTTTCAGGGAACGGCGGGAAATTCACCCCTCCACTTT. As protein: CASSFQGTAGNSPLHF.

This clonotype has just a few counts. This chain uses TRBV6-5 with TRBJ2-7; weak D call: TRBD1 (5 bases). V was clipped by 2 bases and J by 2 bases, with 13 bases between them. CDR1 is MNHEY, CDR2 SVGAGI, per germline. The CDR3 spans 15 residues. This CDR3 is CASSYGHLRTYEQYF. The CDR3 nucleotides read TGTGCCAGCAGTTACGGACACCTACGGACCTACGAGCAGTACTTC.

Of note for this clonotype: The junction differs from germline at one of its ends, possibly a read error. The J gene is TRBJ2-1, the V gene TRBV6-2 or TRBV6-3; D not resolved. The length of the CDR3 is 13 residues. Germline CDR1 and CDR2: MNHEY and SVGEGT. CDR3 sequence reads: CASCYRLTWGQFF. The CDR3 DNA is TGTGCCAGCTGTTACCGGTTGACCTGGGGGCAGTTCTTC.

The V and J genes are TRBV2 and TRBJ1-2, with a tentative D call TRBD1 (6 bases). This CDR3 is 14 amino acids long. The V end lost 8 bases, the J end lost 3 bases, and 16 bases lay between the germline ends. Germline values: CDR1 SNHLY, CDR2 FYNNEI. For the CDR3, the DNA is TGTGCCAGCTCCGGGGGCACGTGGGACTATGGCTACACCTTC. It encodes CASSGGTWDYGYTF.

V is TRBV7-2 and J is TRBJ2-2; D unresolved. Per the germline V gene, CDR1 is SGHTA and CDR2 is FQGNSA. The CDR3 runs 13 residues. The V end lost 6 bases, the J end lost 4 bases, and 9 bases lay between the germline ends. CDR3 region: CASSQEFTGELFF. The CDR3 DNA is TGTGCCAGCAGTCAAGAGTTCACCGGGGAGCTGTTTTTT.

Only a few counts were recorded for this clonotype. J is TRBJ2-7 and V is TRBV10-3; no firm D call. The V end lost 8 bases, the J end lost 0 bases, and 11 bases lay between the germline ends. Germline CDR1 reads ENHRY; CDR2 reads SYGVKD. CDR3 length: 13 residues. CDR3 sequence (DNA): TGTGCCATCTCCCAGACCCTCTCCTACGAGCAGTACTTC. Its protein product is CAISQTLSYEQYF.

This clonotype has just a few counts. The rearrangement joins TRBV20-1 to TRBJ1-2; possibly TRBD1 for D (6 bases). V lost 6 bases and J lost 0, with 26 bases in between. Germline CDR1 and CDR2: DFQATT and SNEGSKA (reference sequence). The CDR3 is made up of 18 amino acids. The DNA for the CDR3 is TGCAGTGCGCGATTTACAGGGAGGTCCGTGCGCACTAACTATGGCTACACCTTC. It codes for CSARFTGRSVRTNYGYTF.

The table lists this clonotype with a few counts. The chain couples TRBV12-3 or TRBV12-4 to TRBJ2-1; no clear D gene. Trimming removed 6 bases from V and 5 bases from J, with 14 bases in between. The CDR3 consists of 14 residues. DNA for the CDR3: TGTGCCAGCAGCGAAACCGGGCCTCACAATGAGCAGTTCTTC. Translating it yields CASSETGPHNEQFF.

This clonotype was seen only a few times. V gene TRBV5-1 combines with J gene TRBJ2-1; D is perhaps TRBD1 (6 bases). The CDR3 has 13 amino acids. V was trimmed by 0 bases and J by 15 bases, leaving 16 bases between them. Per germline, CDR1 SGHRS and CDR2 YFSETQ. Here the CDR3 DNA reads TGCGCCAGCAGCTTGGGAACGGACAGTAGTCGGTTCTTC. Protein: CASSLGTDSSRFF.

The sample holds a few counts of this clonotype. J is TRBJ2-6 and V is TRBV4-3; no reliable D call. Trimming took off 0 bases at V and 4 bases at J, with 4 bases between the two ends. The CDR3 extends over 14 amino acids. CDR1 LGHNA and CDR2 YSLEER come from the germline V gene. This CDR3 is CASSQEDGANVLTF. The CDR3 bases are TGCGCCAGCAGCCAAGAGGACGGGGCCAACGTCCTGACTTTC.

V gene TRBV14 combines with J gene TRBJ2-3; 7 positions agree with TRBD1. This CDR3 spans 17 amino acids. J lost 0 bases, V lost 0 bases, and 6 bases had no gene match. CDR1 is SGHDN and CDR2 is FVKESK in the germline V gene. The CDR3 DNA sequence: TGTGCCAGCAGCCAAGAAGTAGGGACAGCAAGCACAGATACGCAGTATTTT. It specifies CASSQEVGTASTDTQYF. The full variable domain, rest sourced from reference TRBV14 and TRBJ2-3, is EAGVTQFPSHSVIEKGQTVTLRCDPISGHDNLYWYRRVMGKEIKFLLHFVKESKQDESGMPNNRFLAERTGGTYSTLKVQPAELEDSGVYFCASSQEVGTASTDTQYFGPGTRLTVL.

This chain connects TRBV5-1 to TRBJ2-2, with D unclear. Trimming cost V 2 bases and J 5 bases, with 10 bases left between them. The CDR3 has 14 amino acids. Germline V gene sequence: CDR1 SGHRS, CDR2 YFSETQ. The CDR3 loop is CASSFDAPTGELFF. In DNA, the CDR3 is TGCGCCAGCAGCTTCGACGCACCGACCGGGGAGCTGTTTTTT.

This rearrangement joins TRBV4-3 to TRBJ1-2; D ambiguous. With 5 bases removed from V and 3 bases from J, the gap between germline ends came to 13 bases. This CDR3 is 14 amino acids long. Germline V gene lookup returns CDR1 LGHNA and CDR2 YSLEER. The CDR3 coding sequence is TGCGCCAGCAGCTGGGTGGGAGAGGACTATGGCTACACCTTC. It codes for CASSWVGEDYGYTF.

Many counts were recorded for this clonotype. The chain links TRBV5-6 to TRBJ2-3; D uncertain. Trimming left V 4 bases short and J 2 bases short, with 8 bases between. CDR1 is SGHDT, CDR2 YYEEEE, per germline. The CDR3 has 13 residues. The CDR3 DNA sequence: TGTGCCAGCAGCCGAACTGACACAGATACGCAGTATTTT. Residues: CASSRTDTDTQYF.

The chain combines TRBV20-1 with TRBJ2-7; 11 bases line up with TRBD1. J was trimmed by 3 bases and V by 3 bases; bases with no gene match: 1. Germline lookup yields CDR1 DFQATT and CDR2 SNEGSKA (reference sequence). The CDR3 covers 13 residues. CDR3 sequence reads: CSARGQGDYEQYV. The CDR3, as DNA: TGCAGTGCTAGGGGACAGGGGGACTACGAGCAGTACGTC.